The clone carrying this T cell receptor (beta chain) was seen once. Its target is unknown. This sample is drawn from a study of a mutant IDH1 vaccine in newly diagnosed glioma. The table came from immunoSEQ multiplex PCR; TCRdb's copy has only in-frame clones and leaves some out. The data contain approximately 110,000 clones, 90% of them singletons. CDR1 and CDR2 (germline): MNHEY, SVGAGI. V was shortened by 8 bases and J by 6 bases, with 20 bases between the two germline ends. The CDR3 loop spans 15 amino acids. Notes on the study in general: Changes in the top peripheral T cell clonotypes seemingly had no bearing on pseudoprogression.

The sample's time point: week 11, during vaccination. Vaccination comprised doses that each held 300 ug of mutant IDH1 20-mer peptide, plus topical imiquimod. The receptor's source is a woman between 45 and 60 years old with glioma. The V gene is TRBV6-5, the J gene TRBJ1-5, with D perhaps TRBD1 (5 bases). The material sequenced was PBMCs, taken from a glioma patient whose treatment included an IDH1 peptide vaccine. The CDR3 reads CASFIGGLGPQPQHF. CDR3 in DNA: TGTGCCAGCTTCATCGGGGGTCTGGGCCCTCAGCCCCAGCATTTT.